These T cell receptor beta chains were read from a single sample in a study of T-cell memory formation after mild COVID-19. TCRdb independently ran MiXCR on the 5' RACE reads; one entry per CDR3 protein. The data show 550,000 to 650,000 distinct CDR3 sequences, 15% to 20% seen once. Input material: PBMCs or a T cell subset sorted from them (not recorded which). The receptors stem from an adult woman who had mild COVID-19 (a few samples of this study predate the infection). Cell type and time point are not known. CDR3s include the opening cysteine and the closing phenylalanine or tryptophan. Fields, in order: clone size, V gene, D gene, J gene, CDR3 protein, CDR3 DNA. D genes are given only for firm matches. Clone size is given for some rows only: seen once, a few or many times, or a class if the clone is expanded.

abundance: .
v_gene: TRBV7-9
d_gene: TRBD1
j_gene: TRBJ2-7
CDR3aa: CASSFNRDRESEQYF
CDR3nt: TGTGCCAGCAGCTTCAACCGGGACAGGGAAAGCGAGCAGTACTTC

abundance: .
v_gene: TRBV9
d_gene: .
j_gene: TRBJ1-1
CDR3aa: CASSPPDGRVNTEAFF
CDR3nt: TGTGCCAGCAGCCCCCCCGATGGCAGAGTCAACACTGAAGCTTTCTTT

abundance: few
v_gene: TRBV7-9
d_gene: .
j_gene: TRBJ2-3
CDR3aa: CASSLEEGDTDTQYF
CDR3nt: TGTGCCAGCAGCTTAGAGGAGGGGGACACAGATACGCAGTATTTT

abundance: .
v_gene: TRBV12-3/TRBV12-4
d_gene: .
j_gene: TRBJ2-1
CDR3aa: CATSKQGTQDEQFF
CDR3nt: TGTGCCACCTCAAAGCAGGGCACCCAAGATGAGCAGTTCTTC

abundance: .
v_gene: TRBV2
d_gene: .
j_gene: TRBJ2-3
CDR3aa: CAKRGETDTQYF
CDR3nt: TGTGCCAAGAGGGGGGAAACAGATACGCAGTATTTT

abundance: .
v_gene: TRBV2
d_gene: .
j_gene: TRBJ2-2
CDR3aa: CASSGFGERVAGELFF
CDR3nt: TGTGCCAGCAGTGGATTTGGGGAAAGGGTAGCCGGGGAGCTGTTTTTT

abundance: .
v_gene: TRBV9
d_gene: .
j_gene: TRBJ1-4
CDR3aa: CASSGRWGNNEKLFF
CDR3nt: TGTGCCAGCAGCGGACGGTGGGGAAATAATGAAAAACTGTTTTTT

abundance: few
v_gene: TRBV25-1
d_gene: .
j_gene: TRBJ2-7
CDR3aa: CASSESARYEQYF
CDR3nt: TGTGCCAGCAGTGAGTCCGCAAGGTACGAGCAGTACTTC

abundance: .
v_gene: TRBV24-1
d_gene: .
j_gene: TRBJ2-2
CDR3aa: CATSDPRGNTGELFF
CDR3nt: TGTGCCACCAGTGATCCCCGGGGGAACACCGGGGAGCTGTTTTTT

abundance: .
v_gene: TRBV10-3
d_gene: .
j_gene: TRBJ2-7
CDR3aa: CAISAGGDYEQYF
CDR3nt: TGTGCCATCAGTGCAGGGGGGGACTACGAGCAGTACTTC

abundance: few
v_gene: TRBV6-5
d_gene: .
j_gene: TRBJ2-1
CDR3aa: CATYRNSYNEQFF
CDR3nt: TGTGCCACCTACCGCAACTCCTACAATGAGCAGTTCTTC

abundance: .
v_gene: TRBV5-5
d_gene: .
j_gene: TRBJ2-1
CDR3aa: CASSLFSGRGGYNEQFF
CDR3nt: TGTGCCAGCAGCTTATTCTCCGGGCGGGGAGGCTACAATGAGCAGTTCTTC

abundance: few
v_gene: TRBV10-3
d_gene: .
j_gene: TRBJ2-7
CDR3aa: CAISEIEFYEQYF
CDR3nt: TGTGCCATCAGTGAGATTGAATTCTACGAGCAGTACTTC

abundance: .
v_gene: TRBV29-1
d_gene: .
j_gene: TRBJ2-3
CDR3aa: CSVQGDTQYF
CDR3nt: TGCAGCGTGCAGGGCGATACGCAGTATTTT

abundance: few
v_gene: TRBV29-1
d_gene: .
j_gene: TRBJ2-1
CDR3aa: CSVNTAFNEQFF
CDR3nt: TGCAGCGTAAACACAGCTTTCAATGAGCAGTTCTTC

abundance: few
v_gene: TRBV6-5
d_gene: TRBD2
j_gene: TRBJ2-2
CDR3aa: CASSPGLAGEMNTGELFF
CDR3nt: TGTGCCAGCAGTCCGGGACTAGCGGGGGAGATGAACACCGGGGAGCTGTTTTTT

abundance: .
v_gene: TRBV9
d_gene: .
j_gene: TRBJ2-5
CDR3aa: CASSGWRGRGAETQYF
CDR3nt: TGTGCCAGCAGCGGTTGGAGGGGGCGGGGTGCAGAGACCCAGTACTTC

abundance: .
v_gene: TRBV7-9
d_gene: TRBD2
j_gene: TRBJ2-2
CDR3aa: CASSPTGGSGGPNTGELFF
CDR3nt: TGTGCCAGCAGCCCCACTGGGGGTAGCGGGGGACCGAACACCGGGGAGCTGTTTTTT

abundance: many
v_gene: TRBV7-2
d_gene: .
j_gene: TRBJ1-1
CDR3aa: CASSLESRLGTEAFF
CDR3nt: TGTGCCAGCAGCTTAGAATCTCGGCTGGGCACTGAAGCTTTCTTT

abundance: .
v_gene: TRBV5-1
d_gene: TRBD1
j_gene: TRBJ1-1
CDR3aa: CASTTGDLGTEAFF
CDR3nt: TGCGCCAGTACCACAGGGGATTTAGGCACTGAAGCTTTCTTT

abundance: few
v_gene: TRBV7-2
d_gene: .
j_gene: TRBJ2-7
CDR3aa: CASTSDYEQYF
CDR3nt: TGTGCCAGCACCTCTGACTACGAGCAGTACTTC

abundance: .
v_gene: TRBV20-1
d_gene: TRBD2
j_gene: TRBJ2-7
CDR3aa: CSAQPTSGPSYEQYF
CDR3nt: TGCAGTGCTCAACCTACTAGCGGGCCTTCCTACGAGCAGTACTTC

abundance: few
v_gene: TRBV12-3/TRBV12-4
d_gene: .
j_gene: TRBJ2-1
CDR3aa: CASSLRALATRSYNEQFF
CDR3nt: TGTGCCAGCAGTCTACGGGCCCTAGCGACCAGGTCCTACAATGAGCAGTTCTTC

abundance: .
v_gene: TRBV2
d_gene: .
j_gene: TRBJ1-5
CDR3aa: CASSEAGRSLNQPQHF
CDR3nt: TGTGCCAGCAGTGAAGCTGGCAGGTCCCTAAATCAGCCCCAGCATTTT

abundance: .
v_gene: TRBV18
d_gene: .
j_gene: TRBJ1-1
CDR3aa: CASSPPKGQTGGNTEAFF
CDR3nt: TGTGCCAGCTCACCACCGAAAGGACAGACGGGAGGGAACACTGAAGCTTTCTTT

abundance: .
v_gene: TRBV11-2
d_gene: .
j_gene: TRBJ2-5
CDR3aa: CASPPREPYLTETQYF
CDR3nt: TGTGCCAGCCCCCCGCGGGAACCATATCTGACGGAGACCCAGTACTTC

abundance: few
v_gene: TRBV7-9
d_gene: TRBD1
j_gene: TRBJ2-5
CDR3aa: CASSRALTGAAETQYF
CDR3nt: TGTGCCAGCAGCCGCGCTTTGACAGGGGCGGCAGAGACCCAGTACTTC

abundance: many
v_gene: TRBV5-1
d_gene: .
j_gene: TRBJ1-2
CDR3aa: CASSLTGDYGYTF
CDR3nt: TGCGCCAGCAGCTTGACTGGGGACTATGGCTACACCTTC

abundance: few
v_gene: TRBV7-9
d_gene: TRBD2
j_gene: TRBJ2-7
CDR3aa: CASSSSGTSGRHEQYF
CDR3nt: TGTGCCAGCAGCAGCTCCGGGACTAGCGGGAGACACGAGCAGTACTTC

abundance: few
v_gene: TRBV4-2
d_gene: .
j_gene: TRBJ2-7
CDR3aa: CASSQDLREQYF
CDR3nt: TGTGCCAGCAGCCAAGATCTGCGGGAGCAGTACTTC

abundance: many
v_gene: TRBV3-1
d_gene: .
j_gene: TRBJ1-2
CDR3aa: CASSQGQLNYGYTF
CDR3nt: TGTGCCAGCAGCCAAGGGCAGTTAAACTATGGCTACACCTTC

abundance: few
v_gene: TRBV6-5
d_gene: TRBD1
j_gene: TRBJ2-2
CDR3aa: CASRPGTGNIGELFF
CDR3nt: TGTGCCAGCAGACCCGGGACAGGGAACATCGGGGAGCTGTTTTTT

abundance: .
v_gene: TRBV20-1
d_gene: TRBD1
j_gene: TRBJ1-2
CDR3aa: CSARDLGQALKGGYTF
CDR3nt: TGCAGTGCTAGAGATCTCGGACAGGCGCTGAAAGGTGGCTACACCTTC

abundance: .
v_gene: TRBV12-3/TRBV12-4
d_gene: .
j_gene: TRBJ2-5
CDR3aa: CASRRMETQYF
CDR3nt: TGTGCCAGCCGGCGCATGGAGACCCAGTACTTC

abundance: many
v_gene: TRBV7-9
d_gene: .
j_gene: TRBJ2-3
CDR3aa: CASSYIDGADTQYF
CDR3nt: TGTGCCAGCAGCTATATCGACGGGGCAGATACGCAGTATTTT

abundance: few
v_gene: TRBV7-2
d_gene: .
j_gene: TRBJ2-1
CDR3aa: CASSLIADNEQFF
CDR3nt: TGTGCCAGCAGCTTAATAGCAGACAATGAGCAGTTCTTC

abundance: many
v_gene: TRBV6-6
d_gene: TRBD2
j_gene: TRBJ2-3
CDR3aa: CASREGGGTDTQYF
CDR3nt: TGTGCCAGCCGGGAGGGGGGGGGCACAGATACGCAGTATTTT

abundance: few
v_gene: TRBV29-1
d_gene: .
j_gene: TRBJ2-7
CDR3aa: CSVAKQTYEQYF
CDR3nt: TGCAGCGTTGCTAAACAAACCTACGAGCAGTACTTC

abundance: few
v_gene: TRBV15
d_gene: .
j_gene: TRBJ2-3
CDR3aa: CATSRVGKGLLASQYF
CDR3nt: TGTGCCACCAGCAGAGTCGGGAAGGGTTTGCTAGCGTCGCAGTATTTT

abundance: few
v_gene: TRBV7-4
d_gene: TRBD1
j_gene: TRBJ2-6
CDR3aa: CASSHGTGISSGANVLTF
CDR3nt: TGTGCCAGCAGCCACGGGACAGGGATATCCTCTGGGGCCAACGTCCTGACTTTC

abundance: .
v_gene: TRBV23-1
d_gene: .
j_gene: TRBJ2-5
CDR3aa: CASSPRLRQLKETQYF
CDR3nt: TGCGCCAGCAGTCCCAGATTAAGACAGCTAAAAGAGACCCAGTACTTC

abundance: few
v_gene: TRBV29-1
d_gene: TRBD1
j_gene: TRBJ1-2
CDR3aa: CSVTTGTGNGYTF
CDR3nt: TGCAGCGTTACAACCGGGACAGGGAACGGCTACACCTTC

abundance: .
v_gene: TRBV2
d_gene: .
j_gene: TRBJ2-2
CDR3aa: CASSERQRFNTGELFF
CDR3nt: TGTGCCAGCAGTGAACGCCAGCGGTTCAACACCGGGGAGCTGTTTTTT

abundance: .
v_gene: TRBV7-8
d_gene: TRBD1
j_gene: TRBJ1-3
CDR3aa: CASSPQGALGNTIYF
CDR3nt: TGTGCCAGCAGCCCACAGGGGGCGCTTGGAAACACCATATATTTT

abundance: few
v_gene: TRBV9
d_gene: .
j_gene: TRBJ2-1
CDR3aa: CASNPAGLYNEQFF
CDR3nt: TGTGCCAGCAACCCGGCGGGGCTCTACAATGAGCAGTTCTTC

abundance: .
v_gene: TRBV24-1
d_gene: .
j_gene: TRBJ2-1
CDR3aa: CATSDPTGFSYNEQFF
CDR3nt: TGTGCCACCAGTGACCCCACAGGGTTCTCCTACAATGAGCAGTTCTTC

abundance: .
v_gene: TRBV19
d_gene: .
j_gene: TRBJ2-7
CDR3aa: CASSMSQRQAKPHEQYF
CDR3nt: TGTGCCAGTAGTATGAGTCAGCGACAGGCAAAACCTCACGAGCAGTACTTC

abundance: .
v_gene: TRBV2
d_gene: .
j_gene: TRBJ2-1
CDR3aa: CASSWTYEQFF
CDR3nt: TGTGCCAGCAGTTGGACATATGAGCAGTTCTTC